The rows below give T cell receptor beta chains drawn from one sample of a study of blood T cell repertoires in COVID-19. Using immunoSEQ multiplex PCR, the repertoire was profiled, and TCRdb retains in-frame clones only, with some absent. Altogether under 200,000 clones are present, 75% to 90% being singletons, with the ten largest covering approximately 4%. The specimen was PBMCs or T cells enriched from blood (not recorded which). The receptor source for this set is a woman in her fifties or sixties who had recovered from COVID-19. Both conserved end residues are part of each CDR3. The D gene is left open where the match is weak. Part of the rows lack a size; the others show once, few, many or a class for expanded clones.

>TRBV7-2|TRBD2|NA|TRBJ2-3
CASSSGLAGSRQYF
TGTGCCAGCAGCTCGGGACTAGCGGGAAGCCGGCAGTATTTT
>TRBV27|NA|NA|TRBJ1-3
CASSLTGTTGNTIYF
TGTGCCAGCAGTTTAACCGGGACAACTGGAAACACCATATATTTT
>TRBV19|NA|NA|TRBJ1-5
CASRGMNGQPQHF
TGTGCCAGCCGAGGTATGAATGGTCAGCCCCAGCATTTT
>TRBV9|TRBD2|NA|TRBJ2-5
CASTEGLAGQQETQYF
TGTGCCAGCACAGAGGGACTAGCGGGGCAACAAGAGACCCAGTACTTC
>TRBV12-5|TRBD1|NA|TRBJ1-6
CASGFWDTGTGDSPLHF
TGTGCTAGTGGTTTCTGGGACACCGGGACAGGGGATTCACCCCTCCACTTT
>TRBV11-2|TRBD1|NA|TRBJ1-2
CASSLVGQGARGYTF
TGTGCCAGCAGCTTAGTGGGACAGGGGGCCCGAGGCTACACCTTC
>TRBV2|NA|NA|TRBJ2-3
CASSEGASSADTQYF
TGTGCCAGCAGTGAGGGGGCTAGCAGCGCAGATACGCAGTATTTT
>TRBV7-6|NA|once|TRBJ2-1
CASSLLAGTGYNEQFF
TGTGCCAGCAGCTTACTGGCGGGAACGGGCTACAATGAGCAGTTCTTC
>TRBV6-5|NA|NA|TRBJ1-4
CASRTSDEKLFF
TGTGCCAGCAGGACATCTGATGAAAAACTGTTTTTT
>TRBV28|NA|NA|TRBJ2-1
CVSGRGFAYNEQFF
TGTGTCTCGGGTCGGGGGTTCGCCTACAATGAGCAGTTCTTC
>TRBV4-1|NA|NA|TRBJ1-1
CASSQPYGVSLEAFF
TGCGCCAGCAGCCAGCCCTACGGGGTTTCCCTTGAAGCTTTCTTT
>TRBV27|TRBD1|NA|TRBJ1-6
CASGDRDNSPLHF
TGTGCCAGCGGGGACAGGGACAATTCACCCCTCCACTTT
>TRBV7-9|TRBD1|NA|TRBJ1-2
CASSLQGAGGYTF
TGTGCCAGCAGCCTACAGGGGGCTGGAGGCTACACCTTC
>TRBV3-1/TRBV3-2|TRBD1|once|TRBJ1-2
CASSPGTANGYTF
TGTGCCAGCAGTCCCGGGACAGCGAATGGCTACACCTTC
>TRBV24-1|NA|NA|TRBJ2-3
CATSDRRDGGRTQYF
TGTGCCACCAGTGACCGCCGGGACGGGGGGCGGACGCAGTATTTT
>TRBV7-7|TRBD1|NA|TRBJ2-5
CASSLGTAQETQYF
TGTGCCAGCAGCCTCGGGACAGCCCAAGAGACCCAGTACTTC
>TRBV9|NA|NA|TRBJ1-1
CASSGRGREAFF
TGTGCCAGCAGCGGGCGCGGCCGAGAAGCTTTCTTT
>TRBV5-1|NA|NA|TRBJ1-4
CASSFTGKGVEKLFF
TGCGCCAGCAGCTTTACAGGGAAGGGAGTTGAAAAACTGTTTTTT
>TRBV19|NA|NA|TRBJ1-5
CASSSTGTWSNQPQHF
TGTGCCAGTAGCAGTACAGGGACATGGAGCAATCAGCCCCAGCATTTT
>TRBV2|NA|NA|TRBJ2-1
CASSESQGRSYNEQFF
TGTGCCAGCAGTGAATCGCAGGGGAGATCCTACAATGAGCAGTTCTTC
>TRBV30|TRBD2|NA|TRBJ2-3
CAWSLSAGVTDTQYF
TGTGCCTGGAGTCTTTCAGCGGGAGTGACAGATACGCAGTATTTT
>TRBV11-2|TRBD1|NA|TRBJ1-1
CASSLERTGGTEAFF
TGTGCCAGCAGCTTAGAACGGACAGGGGGCACTGAAGCTTTCTTT
>TRBV18|NA|NA|TRBJ1-2
CASSPGDYGYTF
TGTGCCAGCTCGCCGGGGGACTATGGCTACACCTTC
>TRBV28|NA|NA|TRBJ1-2
CASRVGQNYGYTF
TGTGCCAGCAGGGTCGGACAGAACTATGGCTACACCTTC
>TRBV12-3/TRBV12-4|NA|NA|TRBJ1-2
CASSFVERRGYTF
TGTGCCAGCAGTTTTGTGGAGAGACGAGGCTACACCTTC
>TRBV19|NA|once|TRBJ1-5
CASSPRTEVYQPQHF
TGTGCCAGTAGTCCTCGGACAGAAGTGTATCAGCCCCAGCATTTT
>TRBV5-1|NA|NA|TRBJ2-3
CASSLGTPTDTQYF
TGCGCCAGCAGCCTCGGGACACCCACAGATACGCAGTATTTT
>TRBV18|TRBD1|NA|TRBJ1-2
CASSPPGQGFNGYTF
TGTGCCAGCTCACCCCCGGGACAGGGGTTCAATGGCTACACCTTC
>TRBV30|NA|NA|TRBJ1-5
CAWSGRVDGGDQPQHF
TGTGCCTGGAGTGGGCGAGTAGACGGCGGGGATCAGCCCCAGCATTTT
>TRBV7-9|TRBD1|NA|TRBJ1-4
CASSLARGQGVNEKLFF
TGTGCCAGCAGCTTAGCGCGGGGTCAGGGGGTCAATGAAAAACTGTTTTTT
>TRBV29-1|NA|NA|TRBJ1-2
CSVEGGRTNYGYTF
TGCAGCGTTGAGGGGGGACGAACTAACTATGGCTACACCTTC
>TRBV5-5|TRBD1|NA|TRBJ1-1
CASSLRTGFGGTEAFF
TGTGCCAGCAGCTTGAGGACAGGGTTTGGAGGCACTGAAGCTTTCTTT
>TRBV6-6|NA|NA|TRBJ1-1
CASSPGRGEAFF
TGTGCCAGCAGTCCCGGCCGGGGTGAAGCTTTCTTT
>TRBV25-1|NA|NA|TRBJ2-2
CASSGGLWEAGELFF
TGTGCCAGCAGCGGGGGGCTGTGGGAGGCCGGGGAGCTGTTTTTT
>TRBV19|NA|NA|TRBJ2-1
CASSATSSYNEQFF
TGTGCCAGTAGTGCGACAAGCTCCTACAATGAGCAGTTCTTC
>TRBV5-6|NA|NA|TRBJ2-1
CASSPSRGGGAYNEQFF
TGTGCCAGCAGCCCATCGAGGGGTGGAGGGGCATACAATGAGCAGTTCTTC
>TRBV9|NA|NA|TRBJ1-3
CASSAGLGNSGNTIYF
TGTGCCAGCAGCGCGGGACTGGGAAACTCTGGAAACACCATATATTTT
>TRBV7-9|NA|NA|TRBJ2-1
CASSLGGTVNEQFF
TGTGCCAGCAGCTTAGGAGGTACGGTCAATGAGCAGTTCTTC
>TRBV19|NA|NA|TRBJ1-5
CASIRSSNQPQHF
TGTGCCAGTATCCGCAGTAGCAATCAGCCCCAGCATTTT
>TRBV2|NA|NA|TRBJ2-3
CASSEPDGGTDTQYF
TGTGCCAGCAGTGAACCTGACGGGGGCACAGATACGCAGTATTTT
>TRBV6-6|NA|medium-sized|TRBJ2-6
CASSHETEVSGANVLTF
TGTGCCAGCAGTCACGAGACAGAGGTCTCTGGGGCCAACGTCCTGACTTTC
>TRBV7-9|TRBD1|NA|TRBJ1-5
CASSLAGGNQPQHF
TGTGCCAGCAGCTTAGCAGGGGGCAACCAGCCCCAGCATTTT
>TRBV7-8|NA|once|TRBJ1-4
CASSARRATNEKLFF
TGTGCCAGCAGCGCGCGGAGGGCAACTAATGAAAAACTGTTTTTT
>TRBV28|TRBD1|NA|TRBJ1-5
CATKTGLNQPQHF
TGTGCCACCAAGACAGGGCTCAATCAGCCCCAGCATTTT
>TRBV9|TRBD1|few|TRBJ1-2
CASSTRDSGYTF
TGTGCCAGCAGCACGCGGGACAGTGGCTACACCTTC
>TRBV4-1|TRBD1|NA|TRBJ1-5
CASSPQGAGQPQHF
TGCGCCAGCAGCCCACAGGGGGCGGGGCAGCCCCAGCATTTT
>TRBV14|NA|NA|TRBJ2-4
CASSQVVQGLAKNIQYF
TGTGCCAGCAGCCAAGTTGTTCAGGGCCTAGCCAAAAACATTCAGTACTTC
>TRBV6-5|TRBD1|NA|TRBJ1-2
CASSQTGIDGYTF
TGTGCCAGCAGCCAGACAGGGATCGATGGCTACACCTTC
>TRBV19|TRBD2|NA|TRBJ2-1
CASSISASGGIYEQFF
TGTGCCAGTAGTATTTCGGCTAGCGGGGGGATCTATGAGCAGTTCTTC
>TRBV7-3|NA|NA|TRBJ1-1
CASSPHRVGNTEAFF
TGTGCCAGCAGCCCACACAGGGTCGGGAACACTGAAGCTTTCTTT
>TRBV11-3|NA|NA|TRBJ1-1
CASSSSRGDNTEAFF
TGTGCCAGCAGCTCCTCCCGGGGGGACAACACTGAAGCTTTCTTT
>TRBV7-8|NA|NA|TRBJ1-3
CASSLQLENTIYF
TGTGCCAGCAGCTTACAGCTAGAAAACACCATATATTTT
>TRBV12-5|NA|NA|TRBJ1-3
CASGVEGVSGNTIYF
TGTGCTAGTGGTGTGGAGGGGGTTTCTGGAAACACCATATATTTT
>TRBV4-1|TRBD2|NA|TRBJ2-4
CASSQGLAGGLNKNIQYF
TGCGCCAGCAGCCAAGGTTTAGCGGGAGGGCTTAACAAAAACATTCAGTACTTC
>TRBV5-4|NA|once|TRBJ2-3
CASSLGQPPQYF
TGTGCCAGCAGCTTGGGACAGCCCCCGCAGTATTTT
>TRBV25-1|NA|NA|TRBJ2-5
CATGVAGGQETQYF
TGTGCGACAGGGGTCGCGGGGGGGCAGGAGACCCAGTACTTC
>TRBV19|NA|NA|TRBJ1-2
CASTLGPYSGGYTF
TGTGCCAGTACCCTGGGACCTTACAGCGGGGGCTACACCTTC
>TRBV21-1|NA|NA|TRBJ2-3
CASSASGRHSTDTQYF
TGTGCCAGCAGCGCTAGCGGGAGACATAGCACAGATACGCAGTATTTT
>TRBV18|TRBD1|NA|TRBJ1-5
CASSPQGGLNQPQHF
TGTGCCAGCTCACCCCAGGGGGGCCTCAATCAGCCCCAGCATTTT
>TRBV7-2|TRBD1|NA|TRBJ1-6
CASSAGQGSYNSPLHF
TGTGCCAGCAGCGCCGGACAGGGGTCCTATAATTCACCCCTCCACTTT